These T cell receptor beta chains were read from a single sample in a study of T cell responses to AZD1222 COVID-19 vaccine. Sequencing used immunoSEQ multiplex PCR; TCRdb keeps in-frame clones, though not all of them. The data hold about 110,000 clones, with approximately 94% observed a single time. The sample here was peripheral blood, taken 28 days after the second AZD1222 dose. These TCRs come from an adult who received the AZD1222 COVID-19 vaccine. CDR3s include the opening cysteine and the closing phenylalanine or tryptophan. The order of the fields is J gene, clone size, D gene, V gene, CDR3 DNA, CDR3 protein. The D gene is left open where the match is weak. Size tells how often a clone was seen (once, few, many) or the class of an expanded clone, and some rows leave it out.

TRBJ1-3,-,-,TRBV28,TGTGCCAGCAGTTCAGGGAGAAACACCATATATTTT,CASSSGRNTIYF
TRBJ2-7,-,TRBD2,TRBV4-1,TGCGCCAGGAAGACTAGCGCGTCCTACGAGCAGTACTTC,CARKTSASYEQYF
TRBJ2-3,-,-,TRBV7-9,TGTGCCAGCAGCTTTGGCGGGGAGACGACAGATACGCAGTATTTT,CASSFGGETTDTQYF
TRBJ1-4,-,-,TRBV5-1,TGCGCCAGCAACTTGGGGAGCAGTGGGGAAAAACTGTTTTTT,CASNLGSSGEKLFF
TRBJ1-2,-,-,TRBV10-1,TGCGCCAGCAGTGACGGTGCTAACTATGGCTACACCTTC,CASSDGANYGYTF
TRBJ1-2,once,-,TRBV5-1,TGCGCCAGCAGCTTGGAGGGGGATAACTATGGCTACACCTTC,CASSLEGDNYGYTF
TRBJ2-1,-,TRBD2,TRBV6-5,TGTGCCAGCAGTCTAGCGGGCCCGCTTACAATAGAGCAGTTCTTC,CASSLAGPLTIEQFF
TRBJ1-2,-,TRBD1,TRBV5-5,TGTGCCAGCAGCTGGGGACAGGGGGATGGCTACACCTTC,CASSWGQGDGYTF
TRBJ1-1,-,TRBD1,TRBV19,TGTGCCAGTAGCTTCGACAGGGGGAACACTGAAGCTTTCTTT,CASSFDRGNTEAFF
TRBJ1-2,-,TRBD1,TRBV5-1,TGCGCCAGCCAAGACAGGGCCAGGGGCTATGGCTACACCTTC,CASQDRARGYGYTF
TRBJ2-1,-,-,TRBV27,TGTGCCAGCAGTTTATCGGTGGGGGGCGCGTACAATGAGCAGTTCTTC,CASSLSVGGAYNEQFF
TRBJ2-3,-,-,TRBV20-1,TGCAGTGCTAGTGTAGGACGCCACACAGATACGCAGTATTTT,CSASVGRHTDTQYF
TRBJ1-1,-,-,TRBV6-5,TGTGCCAGCAGTTACAGGGGAATGAACACTGAAGCTTTCTTT,CASSYRGMNTEAFF
TRBJ1-1,-,-,TRBV20-1,TGCAGTGCTGGGGGATATAGGGCTTTCTTT,CSAGGYRAFF
TRBJ2-7,-,-,TRBV4-2,TGTGCCAGCAGCCAAGGGAGGACAACCTACGAGCAGTACTTC,CASSQGRTTYEQYF
TRBJ2-7,-,TRBD1,TRBV15,TGTGCCACCAGCAGAGATCTCAGGGGGCTCTACGAGCAGTACTTC,CATSRDLRGLYEQYF
TRBJ1-4,-,-,TRBV5-4,TGTGCCAGCAGACCTCAGGGGAGTAGTGAAAAACTGTTTTTT,CASRPQGSSEKLFF
TRBJ2-1,once,-,TRBV7-2,TGTGCCAGCAGCTTAGACGGGAATTCCGGCAATGAGCAGTTCTTC,CASSLDGNSGNEQFF
TRBJ1-2,-,-,TRBV6-5,TGTGCCAGCAAGGGTCGGGGGATCAGATATGGCTACACCTTC,CASKGRGIRYGYTF
TRBJ2-3,-,TRBD2,TRBV5-1,TGCGCCAGCAGCTTGGGGGCTAGCGGTAGCACAGATACGCAGTATTTT,CASSLGASGSTDTQYF
TRBJ2-7,once,-,TRBV7-9,TGTGCCAGCAGCTTAGCCTTGCCCAATGTCGAGCAGTACTTC,CASSLALPNVEQYF
TRBJ1-1,-,-,TRBV3-1/TRBV3-2,TGTGCCAGCAGCTTAGGGAACACTGAAGCTTTCTTT,CASSLGNTEAFF
TRBJ1-2,-,-,TRBV7-8,TGTGCCAGCAGCTTAGCGATGGGGATTAGAGACTATGGCTACACCTTC,CASSLAMGIRDYGYTF
TRBJ1-3,once,-,TRBV2,TGTGCCAGCAGTGATCTGGCAGGGAGGACTGGAAACACCATATATTTT,CASSDLAGRTGNTIYF
TRBJ1-5,-,TRBD1,TRBV3-1/TRBV3-2,TGTGCCAGCAGCCAAGCGACAGGGGGTCAGCCCCAGCATTTT,CASSQATGGQPQHF
TRBJ1-1,-,-,TRBV25-1,TGTGCCTCGGCGCCCTCAGGGATATCCTTAGAAGCTTTCTTT,CASAPSGISLEAFF
TRBJ2-1,-,TRBD2,TRBV20-1,TGCAGTGCTAGTCGTAGCGGGGGGTCGATCCTTTACAATGAGCAGTTCTTC,CSASRSGGSILYNEQFF
TRBJ2-1,-,TRBD2,TRBV11-3,TGTGCCAGCAGCTTGGGACTAGCGTTCTACAATGAGCAGTTCTTC,CASSLGLAFYNEQFF
TRBJ1-1,-,-,TRBV6-6,TGTGCCAGCAGTCGGGACGGTAAAGCTTTCTTT,CASSRDGKAFF
TRBJ2-7,once,-,TRBV18,TGTGCCAGCTCACCAGAAGGGAACGAGCAGTACTTC,CASSPEGNEQYF
TRBJ1-1,-,TRBD1,TRBV5-1,TGCGCCAGCAGCACAGGACAGGGTGGCACTGAAGCTTTCTTT,CASSTGQGGTEAFF
TRBJ2-3,-,TRBD1,TRBV6-5,TGTGCCAGCAGTTACTCGGGGACAGTAGGCACAGATACGCAGTATTTT,CASSYSGTVGTDTQYF
TRBJ1-1,once,TRBD1,TRBV11-2,TGTGCCAGCAGCTTACTGACCGGGACAGGGTTCCTCACTGAAGCTTTCTTT,CASSLLTGTGFLTEAFF
TRBJ2-1,-,-,TRBV12-3/TRBV12-4,TGTGCCAGCAGCATCGGGGGCCATGAGCAGTTCTTC,CASSIGGHEQFF
TRBJ2-6,-,-,TRBV9,TGTGCCAGCAGCGTAGCGAGCTCTGGGGCCAACGTCCTGACTTTC,CASSVASSGANVLTF
TRBJ2-1,-,-,TRBV9,TGTGCCAGCAGCTCCCCCGCGGCCCCCAATGAGCAGTTCTTC,CASSSPAAPNEQFF
TRBJ1-4,-,-,TRBV7-9,TGTGCCAGCAGCTTAGACAGCGGCTTAATTGAAAAACTGTTTTTT,CASSLDSGLIEKLFF
TRBJ2-1,-,TRBD2,TRBV5-1,TGCGCCAGCAGCTCCGTGACTAGCGGGTTTCCCAATGAGCAGTTCTTC,CASSSVTSGFPNEQFF
TRBJ2-2,-,TRBD2,TRBV5-1,TGCGCCAGCAGCCTCGCAGCGGGGGTTACCGGGGAGCTGTTTTTT,CASSLAAGVTGELFF
TRBJ1-1,once,-,TRBV27,TGTGCCAGCAGTTTTCAGGTTAGGAGTGTCGCTGAAGCTTTCTTT,CASSFQVRSVAEAFF
TRBJ2-7,-,-,TRBV15,TGTGCCACCAGTGCCGACCTCAACTCCTACGAGCAGTACTTC,CATSADLNSYEQYF
TRBJ2-3,-,TRBD2,TRBV7-9,TGTGCCAGCAGCTTACGGACTAGCGGGGGGGCTGGAGATACGCAGTATTTT,CASSLRTSGGAGDTQYF
TRBJ1-4,-,-,TRBV30,TGTGCCTGGATGGGACGGAATAATGAAAAACTGTTTTTT,CAWMGRNNEKLFF
TRBJ1-2,-,-,TRBV12-3/TRBV12-4,TGTGCCAGCAGTTTTGGGGTGGGCTATGGCTACACCTTC,CASSFGVGYGYTF
TRBJ2-7,-,-,TRBV7-9,TGTGCCAGCAGCCCCTTATACGAGCAGTACTTC,CASSPLYEQYF
TRBJ1-5,-,TRBD1,TRBV2,TGTGCCAGCAACCGACAGGGACACGGCAATCAGCCCCAGCATTTT,CASNRQGHGNQPQHF
TRBJ2-6,-,-,TRBV27,TGTGCCAGCACTGACAGCCTCTCGGGGGCCAACGTCCTGACTTTC,CASTDSLSGANVLTF
TRBJ2-2,-,-,TRBV2,TGTGCCAGCAGTGGACAGACGAACACCGGGGAGCTGTTTTTT,CASSGQTNTGELFF
TRBJ2-7,-,-,TRBV5-1,TGCGCCAGCAGCTTGGCTCGCGAGCAGTACTTC,CASSLAREQYF
TRBJ1-5,-,-,TRBV5-6,TGTGCCAGCAGCTTCAGTCGGGATCAGCCCCAGCATTTT,CASSFSRDQPQHF
TRBJ1-4,-,-,TRBV9,TGTGCCAGCAGCGGAGGTGTCAGGGAGGAGGAAAAACTGTTTTTT,CASSGGVREEEKLFF
TRBJ1-5,-,-,TRBV3-1/TRBV3-2,TGTGCCAGCAGCCTTGGACGGATCAATCAGCCCCAGCATTTT,CASSLGRINQPQHF
TRBJ2-7,-,TRBD1,TRBV18,TGTGCCAGCTCCCCCACAGGGGGCCACTCCTACGAGCAGTACTTC,CASSPTGGHSYEQYF
TRBJ2-7,-,-,TRBV12-3/TRBV12-4,TGTGCCAGCAGTTTTTCGAACTCCTACGAGCAGTACTTC,CASSFSNSYEQYF
TRBJ1-2,once,-,TRBV6-5,TGTGCCAGCAGTTACGACGGTGATGGCTACACCTTC,CASSYDGDGYTF
TRBJ2-1,-,TRBD1,TRBV29-1,TGCAGCGTCCCCGGGCCGGGACAGGCGGGCAATGAGCAGTTCTTC,CSVPGPGQAGNEQFF
TRBJ1-6,-,-,TRBV10-1,TGCGCCAGCAGCGAAAACCAGGATTCACCCCTCCACTTT,CASSENQDSPLHF
TRBJ1-1,-,TRBD1,TRBV11-2,TGTGCCAGCAGCTCCAAGGGACAGACGAACACTGAAGCTTTCTTT,CASSSKGQTNTEAFF
TRBJ1-1,-,-,TRBV5-1,TGCGCCAGCAGCTTGGCCGGCATCTCGGGTGTCACTGAAGCTTTCTTT,CASSLAGISGVTEAFF